This T cell receptor beta chain was captured in a study of identical twins. General study findings and limits: Twin pairs had excess sharing that was weaker in beta out-of-frame sequences. These conclusions were based on statistical analysis (cross-sectional, not following the same donors).

Donors uniformly comprised healthy Caucasians. A word on this clonotype: Its target is not known.

V was shortened by 2 bases and J by 15 bases, with 14 bases between the two germline ends. The CDR3 loop spans 12 amino acids. CDR1 MNHEY and CDR2 SMNVEV come from the germline V gene (reference sequence). TCRdb independently ran MiXCR on the 5' RACE reads; one entry per CDR3 protein. The sample lists under 350,000 distinct CDR3 sequences, roughly 10% occurring once. This sample also belongs to another study, concerning yellow fever vaccine responses in identical twins.

V usage is TRBV27 and J usage is TRBJ2-1, with a weak D call TRBD2 (7 bases). Sequenced: CD8+ T cells sorted from blood. The receptor was derived from a woman aged 18-29 years in good health. The CDR3 nucleotides are TGTGCCAGCAGTTTAGGCGGGGGCGGTATGTTCTTC. Translation: CASSLGGGGMFF.